The text below deals with one TCR beta chain. Those who donated, Caucasian adults without exception, all lived in Nashville, Tennessee. Researchers drew on some 97 million PBMCs for genomic DNA from unsorted samples. Deep was the level used in running the assay. Using immunoSEQ multiplex PCR, the repertoire was profiled, and TCRdb retains in-frame clones only, with some absent. The sample yields roughly 480,000 clones, around three quarters seen once. The length of the CDR3 is 14 residues. Germline V gene lookup returns CDR1 SGHRS and CDR2 YFSETQ. The germline V and J ends were trimmed by 6 bases and 1 base, with 10 bases remaining between them. The data are from a study of shared clonotypes between healthy human individuals. Study information: Two female and three male donors aged 18 to 49 were enrolled.

Sequenced sample: PBMCs. The chain employs TRBV5-1 and TRBJ2-2; D is unclear. The clonotype was recovered from a woman aged 40 to 50 in good health. Some clones in this sample may be carry-over from other donors' samples. The CDR3 is CASKVLGNTGELFF. The CDR3 DNA is TGCGCCAGCAAAGTTTTAGGGAACACCGGGGAGCTGTTTTTT.